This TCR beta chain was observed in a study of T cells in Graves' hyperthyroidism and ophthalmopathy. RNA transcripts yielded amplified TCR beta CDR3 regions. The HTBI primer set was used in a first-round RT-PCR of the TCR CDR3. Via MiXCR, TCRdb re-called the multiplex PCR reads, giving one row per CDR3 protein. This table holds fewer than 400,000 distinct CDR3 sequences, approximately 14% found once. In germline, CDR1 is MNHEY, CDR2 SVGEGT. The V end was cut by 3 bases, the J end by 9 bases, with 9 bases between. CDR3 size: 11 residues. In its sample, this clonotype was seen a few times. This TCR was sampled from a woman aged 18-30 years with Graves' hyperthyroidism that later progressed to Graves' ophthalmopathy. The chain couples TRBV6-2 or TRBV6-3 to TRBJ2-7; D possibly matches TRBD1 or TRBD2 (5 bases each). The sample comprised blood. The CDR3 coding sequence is TGTGCCAGCAGTTATGAGGGGCGGCAGTACTTC. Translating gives CASSYEGRQYF.